Described below is a single TCR beta chain sequence and its context. The CDR3 extends over 16 amino acids. The ends were cut back, 4 bases at V and 0 bases at J, with 17 bases in the middle. Germline V lookup: CDR1 SGHRS, CDR2 YFSETQ. Recovery meant two consecutive negative NP/OP PCR tests, professional clearance, or resolved symptoms. This record comes from a study of blood T cell repertoires in COVID-19. The wider study: Collection of acute and convalescent COVID-19 samples took place in the United States, Italy and Spain. Sample material is recorded as cDNA or gDNA derived from T cells, B-cell-depleted T cells, or PBMCs.

The repertoire was sequenced with immunoSEQ multiplex PCR; TCRdb's copy has only in-frame clones and lacks some. The sample has a few hundred thousand clones, roughly nine tenths seen once; the top ten hold more than 7.5%. This clonotype originated in a woman aged 55-75 years who had recovered from COVID-19. V usage is TRBV5-1 and J usage is TRBJ2-7, with D possibly being TRBD2 (6 bases). Sequencing was performed on PBMCs or T cells enriched from blood (not recorded which). CDR3 loop: CASSRTGTGSSYEQYF. The CDR3 nucleotides are TGCGCCAGCAGCCGGACCGGGACTGGCTCCTCCTACGAGCAGTACTTC.